This TCR beta chain appears in the sequencing data of a study of T cell changes during pregnancy in multiple sclerosis. The length of the CDR3 is 16 residues. CDR1 and CDR2 (germline): SGHTA, FQGNSA. V shed 1 base, J shed 9 bases, and the junction held 7 bases outside the gene matches. The assay was immunoSEQ multiplex PCR, and TCRdb's table has in-frame clones only and misses some. The sample has tens of thousands of clones, around 92% seen once; the top ten hold about 2.1%. The chain couples TRBV7-2 to TRBJ1-6; 9 nucleotides line up with TRBD1. The source is a female donor in good health, enrolled as a control in a pregnancy study. The specimen comprised CD4+ T cells from peripheral blood mononuclear cells, sampled after pregnancy. The CDR3 sequence: CASSLDTGGRGSPLHF. For the CDR3, the DNA is TGTGCCAGCAGCTTAGACACAGGGGGCAGAGGTTCACCCCTCCACTTT.